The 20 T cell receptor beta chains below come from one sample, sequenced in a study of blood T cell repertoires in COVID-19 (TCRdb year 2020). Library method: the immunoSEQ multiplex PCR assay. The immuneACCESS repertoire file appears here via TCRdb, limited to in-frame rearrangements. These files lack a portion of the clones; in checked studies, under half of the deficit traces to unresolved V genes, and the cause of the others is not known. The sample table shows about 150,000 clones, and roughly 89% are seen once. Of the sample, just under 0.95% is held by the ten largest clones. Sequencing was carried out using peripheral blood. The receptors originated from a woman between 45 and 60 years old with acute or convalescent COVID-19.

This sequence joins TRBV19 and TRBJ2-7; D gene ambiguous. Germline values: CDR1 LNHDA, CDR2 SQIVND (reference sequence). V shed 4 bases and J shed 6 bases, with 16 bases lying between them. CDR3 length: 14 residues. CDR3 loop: CASSTQRSGSEQYF. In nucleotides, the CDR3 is TGTGCCAGTAGTACCCAGCGATCGGGTTCCGAGCAGTACTTC.

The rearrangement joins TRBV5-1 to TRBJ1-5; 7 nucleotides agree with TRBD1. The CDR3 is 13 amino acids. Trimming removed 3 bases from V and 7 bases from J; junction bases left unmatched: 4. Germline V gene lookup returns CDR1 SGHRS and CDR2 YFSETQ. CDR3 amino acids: CASSSQGRQPQHF. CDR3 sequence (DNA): TGCGCCAGCAGCTCACAGGGGCGACAGCCCCAGCATTTT.

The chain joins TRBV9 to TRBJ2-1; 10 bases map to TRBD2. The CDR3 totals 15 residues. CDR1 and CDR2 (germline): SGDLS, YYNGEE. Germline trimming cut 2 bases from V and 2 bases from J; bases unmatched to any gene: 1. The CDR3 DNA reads TGTGCCAGCAGCGTCCTAGCGGGGGCCTACAATGAGCAGTTCTTC. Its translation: CASSVLAGAYNEQFF.

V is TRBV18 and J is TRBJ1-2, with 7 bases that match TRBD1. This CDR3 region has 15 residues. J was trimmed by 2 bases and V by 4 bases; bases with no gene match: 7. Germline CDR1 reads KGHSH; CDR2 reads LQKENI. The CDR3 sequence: CASSLYGTDNYGYTF. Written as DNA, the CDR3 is TGTGCCAGCTCACTATATGGGACAGACAACTATGGCTACACCTTC.

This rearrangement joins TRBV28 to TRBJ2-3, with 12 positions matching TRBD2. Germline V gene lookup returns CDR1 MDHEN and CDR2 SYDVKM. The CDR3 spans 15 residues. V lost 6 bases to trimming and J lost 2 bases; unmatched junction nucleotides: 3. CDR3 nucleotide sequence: TGTGCCAGCAGCACTAGCGGGGGGCCCACAGATACGCAGTATTTT. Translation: CASSTSGGPTDTQYF.

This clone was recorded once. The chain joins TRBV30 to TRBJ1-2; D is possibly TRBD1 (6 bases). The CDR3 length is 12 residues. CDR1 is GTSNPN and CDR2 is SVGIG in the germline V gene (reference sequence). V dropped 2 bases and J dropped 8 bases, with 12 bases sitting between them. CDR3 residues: CAWSRKGEGYTF. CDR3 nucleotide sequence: TGTGCCTGGAGTCGAAAGGGGGAAGGCTACACCTTC.

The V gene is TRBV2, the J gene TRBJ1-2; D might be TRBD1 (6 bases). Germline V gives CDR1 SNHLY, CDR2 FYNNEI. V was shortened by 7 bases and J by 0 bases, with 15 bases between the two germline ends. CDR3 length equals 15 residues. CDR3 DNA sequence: TGTGCCAGCAATGCGGGGGCCAATTCTAACTATGGCTACACCTTC. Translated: CASNAGANSNYGYTF.

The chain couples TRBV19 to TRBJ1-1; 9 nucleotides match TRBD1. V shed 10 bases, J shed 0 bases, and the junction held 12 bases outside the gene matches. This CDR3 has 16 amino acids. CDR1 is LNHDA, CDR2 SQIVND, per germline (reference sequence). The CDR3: CATTPLQGAVNTEAFF. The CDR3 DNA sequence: TGTGCCACCACACCCCTACAGGGGGCCGTGAACACTGAAGCTTTCTTT.

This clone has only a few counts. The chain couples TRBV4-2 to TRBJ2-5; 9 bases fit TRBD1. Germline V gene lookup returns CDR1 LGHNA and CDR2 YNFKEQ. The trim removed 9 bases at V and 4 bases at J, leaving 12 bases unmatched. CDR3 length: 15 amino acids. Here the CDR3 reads CARGVRTGDTETQYF. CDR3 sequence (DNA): TGTGCCAGGGGGGTCAGGACAGGGGACACAGAGACCCAGTACTTC.

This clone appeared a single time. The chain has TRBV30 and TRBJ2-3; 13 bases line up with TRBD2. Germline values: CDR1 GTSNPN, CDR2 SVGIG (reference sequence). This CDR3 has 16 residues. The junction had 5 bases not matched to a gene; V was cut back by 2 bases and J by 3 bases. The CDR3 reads CAWSIPTSGRTDTQYF. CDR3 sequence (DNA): TGTGCCTGGAGTATCCCGACTAGCGGGAGGACAGATACGCAGTATTTT.

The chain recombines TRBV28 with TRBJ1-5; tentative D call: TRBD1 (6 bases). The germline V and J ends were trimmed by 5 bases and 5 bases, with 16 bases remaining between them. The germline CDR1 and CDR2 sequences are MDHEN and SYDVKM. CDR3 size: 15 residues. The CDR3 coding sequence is TGTGCCAGCAGTCTAGTTGGGGGGGCTCATCAGCCCCAGCATTTT. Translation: CASSLVGGAHQPQHF.

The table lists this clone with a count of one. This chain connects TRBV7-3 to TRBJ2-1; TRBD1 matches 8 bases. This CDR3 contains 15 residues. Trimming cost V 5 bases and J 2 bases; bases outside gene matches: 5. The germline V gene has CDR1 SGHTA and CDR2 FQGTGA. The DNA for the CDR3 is TGTGCCAGCAGCCCCGGACAGGGTCCCTACAATGAGCAGTTCTTC. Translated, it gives CASSPGQGPYNEQFF.

The DNA for the CDR3 is TGTGCCAGCAGCGTCAGGGGTTATGGCTACACCTTC. Protein: CASSVRGYGYTF. The rearrangement links TRBV9 to TRBJ1-2; perhaps TRBD1 as D (6 bases). V lost 2 bases and J 5 bases, leaving 7 bases between the germline ends. Germline V gives CDR1 SGDLS, CDR2 YYNGEE. The CDR3 consists of 12 residues.

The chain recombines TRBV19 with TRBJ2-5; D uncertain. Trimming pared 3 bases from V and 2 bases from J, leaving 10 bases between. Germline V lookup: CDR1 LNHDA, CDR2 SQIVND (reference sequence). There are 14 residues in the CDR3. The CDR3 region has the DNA TGTGCCAGTAGTATGGTTCAGACTCAAGAGACCCAGTACTTC. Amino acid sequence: CASSMVQTQETQYF.

The CDR3 spells CASSLSGADRETQYF. The DNA of the CDR3 is TGCGCCAGCAGCTTGAGCGGGGCGGATAGGGAGACCCAGTACTTC. The gene calls are TRBV5-1 and TRBJ2-5; 7 positions match TRBD2. The CDR3 contains 15 residues. Germline values: CDR1 SGHRS, CDR2 YFSETQ. The V gene end was trimmed by 1 base and the J gene end by 5 bases; junction bases not matched to a gene: 8.

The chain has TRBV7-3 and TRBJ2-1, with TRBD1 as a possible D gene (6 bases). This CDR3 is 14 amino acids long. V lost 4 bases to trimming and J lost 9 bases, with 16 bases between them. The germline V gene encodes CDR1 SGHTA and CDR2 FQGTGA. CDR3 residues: CASSSSTGVGEQFF. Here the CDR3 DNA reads TGTGCCAGCAGCTCGTCGACAGGAGTGGGTGAGCAGTTCTTC.

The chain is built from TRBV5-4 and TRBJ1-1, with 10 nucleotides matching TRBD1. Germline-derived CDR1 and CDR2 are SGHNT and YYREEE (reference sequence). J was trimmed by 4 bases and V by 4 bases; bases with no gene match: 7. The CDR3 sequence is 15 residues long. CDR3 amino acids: CASSPGQGLGTEAFF. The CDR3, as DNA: TGTGCCAGCAGCCCGGGACAGGGGTTGGGCACTGAAGCTTTCTTT.

The CDR3 protein is CAWSPGANEKLFF. CDR3 DNA sequence: TGTGCCTGGAGTCCCGGGGCTAATGAAAAACTGTTTTTT. This sequence joins TRBV30 and TRBJ1-4; D gene ambiguous. The CDR3 contains 13 residues. V gave up 2 bases and J gave up 3 bases, with 7 bases separating them. CDR1 and CDR2 (germline): GTSNPN, SVGIG (reference sequence).

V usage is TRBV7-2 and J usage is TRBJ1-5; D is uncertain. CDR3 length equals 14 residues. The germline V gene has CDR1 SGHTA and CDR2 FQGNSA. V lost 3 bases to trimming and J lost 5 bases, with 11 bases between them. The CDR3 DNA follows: TGTGCCAGCAGCTTGACGGGAAAGGATCAGCCCCAGCATTTT. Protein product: CASSLTGKDQPQHF.

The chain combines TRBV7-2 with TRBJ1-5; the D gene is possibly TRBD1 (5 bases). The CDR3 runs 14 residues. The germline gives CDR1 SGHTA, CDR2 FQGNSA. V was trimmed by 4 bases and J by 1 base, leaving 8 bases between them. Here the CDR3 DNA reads TGTGCCAGCAGCTCGGGACTGAGCAATCAGCCCCAGCATTTT. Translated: CASSSGLSNQPQHF.